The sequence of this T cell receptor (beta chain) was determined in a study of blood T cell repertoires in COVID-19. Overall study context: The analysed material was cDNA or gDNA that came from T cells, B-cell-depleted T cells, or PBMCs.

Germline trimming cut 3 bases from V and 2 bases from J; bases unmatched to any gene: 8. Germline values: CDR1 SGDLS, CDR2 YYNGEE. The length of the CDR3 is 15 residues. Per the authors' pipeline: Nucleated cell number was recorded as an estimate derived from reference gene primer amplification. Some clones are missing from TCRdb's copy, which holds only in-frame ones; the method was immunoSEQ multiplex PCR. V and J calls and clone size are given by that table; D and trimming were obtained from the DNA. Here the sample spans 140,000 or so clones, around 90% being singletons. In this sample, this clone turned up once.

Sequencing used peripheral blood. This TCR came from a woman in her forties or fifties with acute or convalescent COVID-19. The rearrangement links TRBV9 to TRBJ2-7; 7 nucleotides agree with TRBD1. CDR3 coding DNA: TGTGCCAGCAGCGCCGAGGGGGCGCGAGCCTACGAGCAGTACTTC. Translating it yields CASSAEGARAYEQYF. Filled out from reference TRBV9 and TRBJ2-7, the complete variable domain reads DSGVTQTPKHLITATGQRVTLRCSPRSGDLSVYWYQQSLDQGLQFLIQYYNGEERAKGNILERFSAQQFPDLHSELNLSSLELGDSALYFCASSAEGARAYEQYFGPGTRLTVT.